A single sample is the source of the 24 T cell receptor beta chains below, sequenced in a study of blood T cells in healthy people across ages. Sample-barcoded 5' priming and a J-beta primer mix drove a second PCR of about 6 to 12 cycles. From the 5' RACE reads, TCRdb called clonotypes with MiXCR, one entry per CDR3 protein. The sample carries under 2 million distinct CDR3 sequences, about 35% recorded once. Sequenced sample: blood. The receptors were sampled from a woman in her thirties in good health.

Here the CDR3 DNA reads TGTGCCAGCAGTTTAATATCTAGGGGACTTCAAGAGACCCAGTACTTC. Amino acids: CASSLISRGLQETQYF. V and J are TRBV27 and TRBJ2-5, with TRBD2 as a possible D gene (6 bases). The germline V gene has CDR1 MNHEY and CDR2 SMNVEV (reference sequence). The CDR3 runs 16 residues. Trimming took 2 bases from V and 2 from J, leaving 15 bases between them.

This clonotype came up once. Relative to the germline gene, one junction end is altered; a read error may explain this. V usage is TRBV5-1 and J usage is TRBJ2-7, with TRBD1 identical over 9 bases. The CDR3 is 15 amino acids. Germline CDR1 and CDR2: SGHRS and YFSETQ. The CDR3 DNA follows: TGCGCCAGCAGCTTGGGACAGGGGGGCCCCTACGGGCAGTACTTC. Its translation: CASSLGQGGPYGQYF.

The chain links TRBV20-1 to TRBJ2-3, with 9 bases fitting TRBD1. The CDR3 length is 15 residues. CDR1 and CDR2 (germline): DFQATT, SNEGSKA (reference sequence). The V and J ends lost 6 bases and 2 bases, in that order; junction bases with no gene match: 9. The CDR3 loop is CSASSGQGPTDTQYF. As DNA, the CDR3 is TGCAGTGCCTCGTCGGGACAGGGCCCCACAGATACGCAGTATTTT.

This clonotype was recorded a few times. The J gene is TRBJ2-1, the V gene TRBV25-1; TRBD2 aligns across 9 bases. The CDR3 extends over 16 amino acids. The germline CDR1 and CDR2 sequences are MGHDK and SYGVNS. V lost 5 bases, J lost 6 bases, and 11 bases stayed unmatched. CDR3 DNA sequence: TGTGCCAGCAGTACCACTAGCGGGCAACATATCAATGAGCAGTTCTTC. Translation gives CASSTTSGQHINEQFF.

The table lists this clonotype with a few counts. This may arise from a read error, as a much more abundant clone is one base away. The V and J genes are TRBV10-3 and TRBJ2-5; D is possibly TRBD1 (5 bases). The CDR3 consists of 15 residues. Germline V gene lookup returns CDR1 ENHRY and CDR2 SYGVKD. CDR3 nucleotide sequence: TGTGTCATCAGTGACCGCACGACAGAACAAGAGACCCAGTACTTC. Its translation is CVISDRTTEQETQYF.

The rearrangement joins TRBV7-9 to TRBJ2-3; perhaps TRBD1 as D (6 bases). Trimming stripped 5 bases from V and 5 bases from J, with 17 bases between. This CDR3 spans 15 amino acids. The germline V gene has CDR1 SEHNR and CDR2 FQNEAQ (reference sequence). CDR3 region: CASSPKTGMKDTQYF. DNA of the CDR3: TGTGCCAGCAGCCCAAAAACAGGGATGAAAGATACGCAGTATTTT.

This chain uses TRBV5-6 with TRBJ2-2, with a weak D call TRBD1 (6 bases). V was cut by 3 bases and J by 6 bases, with 12 bases left in between. Germline V gene lookup returns CDR1 SGHDT and CDR2 YYEEEE. CDR3 length: 14 amino acids. The CDR3 protein is CASSYRDNPGELFF. CDR3 sequence (DNA): TGTGCCAGCAGCTACCGGGACAATCCCGGGGAGCTGTTTTTT.

The chain has TRBV5-1 and TRBJ2-7; D may be TRBD2 (7 bases). Germline lookup yields CDR1 SGHRS and CDR2 YFSETQ. The CDR3 is made up of 16 amino acids. Trimming removed 2 bases from V and 6 bases from J, with 21 bases in between. The CDR3 loop is CASSFTIIQGRGEQYF. The CDR3 DNA follows: TGCGCCAGCAGCTTCACGATTATCCAGGGGAGGGGCGAGCAGTACTTC.

This clonotype was seen a handful of times. The CDR3 here is CAISQARDANEKLFF. The CDR3, as DNA: TGTGCCATCTCACAGGCCCGGGACGCAAATGAAAAACTGTTTTTT. The J gene is TRBJ1-4, the V gene TRBV10-3; D possibly corresponds to TRBD1 (5 bases). The germline gives CDR1 ENHRY, CDR2 SYGVKD. The CDR3 covers 15 residues. V gave up 8 bases and J gave up 5 bases, with 18 bases separating them.

This clonotype occurred many times. V and J are TRBV29-1 and TRBJ2-1; possibly TRBD1 for D (6 bases). The CDR3 contains 15 residues. The germline V gene has CDR1 SQVTM and CDR2 ANQGSEA. The ends were cut back, 5 bases at V and 5 bases at J, with 19 bases in the middle. For the CDR3, the DNA is TGCAGCGTTACCGCACCGGGACACATCCACAATGAGCAGTTCTTC. Protein: CSVTAPGHIHNEQFF.

The genes are TRBV9 and TRBJ2-3; 9 bases are a match to TRBD2. This CDR3 contains 15 residues. V lost 4 bases to trimming and J lost 5 bases; unmatched junction nucleotides: 8. Germline CDR1 is SGDLS and CDR2 is YYNGEE. The DNA of the CDR3 is TGTGCCAGCAGCCTGGCGGGGGGGCTGGTAGATACGCAGTATTTT. The encoded protein is CASSLAGGLVDTQYF.

The chain joins TRBV5-1 to TRBJ1-1, with D possibly being TRBD1 (5 bases). V lost 4 bases, J lost 0 bases, and 10 bases lay in between. Germline V lookup: CDR1 SGHRS, CDR2 YFSETQ. The CDR3 length is 14 residues. The CDR3 is CASSKMTVNTEAFF. The DNA of the CDR3 is TGCGCCAGCAGCAAAATGACAGTGAACACTGAAGCTTTCTTT. Complete variable domain (other parts from reference TRBV5-1 and TRBJ1-1): KAGVTQTPRYLIKTRGQQVTLSCSPISGHRSVSWYQQTPGQGLQFLFEYFSETQRNKGNFPGRFSGRQFSNSRSEMNVSTLELGDSALYLCASSKMTVNTEAFFGQGTRLTVV.

Concerning this clonotype itself: A much larger clone differs from this one at a single base, so this may be a read error. The chain employs TRBV20-1 and TRBJ2-5; tentatively, D is TRBD1 (6 bases). The CDR3 runs to 15 residues. Germline V gene lookup returns CDR1 DFQATT and CDR2 SNEGSKA (reference sequence). The V end was cut by 0 bases, the J end by 11 bases, with 22 bases between. The CDR3, as DNA: TGCAGTGCTAGAGATTCCCAGGGGAGTAACAATGAGCAGTACTTC. It is translated as CSARDSQGSNNEQYF.

The table lists this clonotype with a few counts. The V gene is TRBV15, the J gene TRBJ1-6; D is unclear. V was clipped by 7 bases and J by 7 bases, with 8 bases between them. There are 12 residues in the CDR3. Germline V gene data show CDR1 as LNHNV and CDR2 as YYDKDF (reference sequence). The CDR3 DNA sequence: TGTGCCACCACCCTGGGGAATTCACCCCTCCACTTT. Amino acids: CATTLGNSPLHF.

The rearrangement uses TRBV6-7 and TRBJ2-7; a possible D gene is TRBD1 (6 bases). TRBV6-7 is known as an ORF, though its function is uncertain. V lost 4 bases and J lost 5, with 18 bases in between. The CDR3 totals 15 residues. CDR3 amino acids: CASSWTVTSYDEQYF. CDR3 nucleotides: TGTGCCAGCAGTTGGACAGTTACCTCCTATGACGAGCAGTACTTC.

This clonotype was recorded a few times. The chain recombines TRBV4-2 with TRBJ2-7; TRBD2 matches at 9 bases. Per the germline V gene, CDR1 is LGHNA and CDR2 is YNFKEQ. The CDR3 is made up of 16 amino acids. V was clipped by 2 bases and J by 4 bases; unmatched bases: 9. Here the CDR3 DNA reads TGTGCCAGCAGCCAATTCACCGGGACTAGCTTTTACGAGCAGTACTTC. Translated, it gives CASSQFTGTSFYEQYF.

The chain recombines TRBV29-1 with TRBJ2-1, with a weak D call TRBD1 (5 bases). V lost 3 bases, J lost 8 bases, and 14 bases lay in between. Looked up from germline, CDR1 is SQVTM and CDR2 is ANQGSEA. The CDR3 sequence is 13 residues long. The CDR3 DNA reads TGCAGCGTTGAGTTTCTGACAGACTATGAGCAGTTCTTC. Translated, it gives CSVEFLTDYEQFF.

This clonotype was seen a few times. The chain joins TRBV28 to TRBJ1-1; D is possibly TRBD1 (5 bases). The CDR3 is 13 amino acids. The V end was cut by 6 bases, the J end by 0 bases, with 8 bases between. CDR1 is MDHEN, CDR2 SYDVKM, per germline. CDR3 amino acids: CASRGALNTEAFF. CDR3 sequence (DNA): TGTGCCAGCAGAGGGGCCCTGAACACTGAAGCTTTCTTT.

Only a few counts were recorded for this clonotype. V is TRBV14 and J is TRBJ1-2; weak D call: TRBD1 (6 bases). The germline V gene encodes CDR1 SGHDN and CDR2 FVKESK. The V end lost 3 bases, the J end lost 4 bases, and 15 bases lay between the germline ends. This CDR3 is built from 15 residues. CDR3 nucleotide sequence: TGTGCCAGCAGCCAGGGAGGCAGGGGCCCCTATGGCTACACCTTC. Amino acid sequence: CASSQGGRGPYGYTF.

The chain is built from TRBV12-3 or TRBV12-4 and TRBJ2-3; D ambiguous. This CDR3 has 17 amino acids. Trimming shortened V by 3 bases and J by 0 bases, and 16 bases separated the two germline ends. The CDR3 DNA reads TGTGCCAGCAGTTTCGGTTTAGGCACCGGAAGCACAGATACGCAGTATTTT. It yields the protein CASSFGLGTGSTDTQYF.

This clonotype was counted ten times or more. The CDR3 loop is CASSQGLAYNEQFF. The CDR3 DNA sequence: TGCGCCAGCAGCCAAGGACTAGCCTACAATGAGCAGTTCTTC. The chain uses TRBV4-1 and TRBJ2-1, with D possibly being TRBD2 (6 bases). The germline gives CDR1 MGHRA, CDR2 YSYEKL. Trimming shortened V by 1 base and J by 2 bases, and 6 bases separated the two germline ends. The CDR3 covers 14 residues.

On this clonotype itself: The junction departs from germline at one end; a sequencing error may be responsible. Written as DNA, the CDR3 is TGTGCCAGTAGTTCTTACAGGGGGCTACAGCCCCAGCATTTT. Its translation: CASSSYRGLQPQHF. The rearrangement links TRBV28 to TRBJ1-5; 9 nucleotides match TRBD1. Germline V gives CDR1 MDHEN, CDR2 SYDVKM. The CDR3 totals 14 residues.

The J gene is TRBJ1-5, the V gene TRBV6-5; maybe TRBD1 (5 bases). The V end was cut by 7 bases, the J end by 5 bases, with 12 bases between. Germline V gene sequence: CDR1 MNHEY, CDR2 SVGAGI. The CDR3 totals 13 residues. The CDR3 here is CASKQGRDQPQHF. Written as DNA, the CDR3 is TGTGCCAGCAAGCAGGGCAGGGATCAGCCCCAGCATTTT.

Notes on this clonotype: A junction boundary mismatches the germline segment, possibly from a read error. The V and J genes are TRBV24-1 and TRBJ1-2; no firm D call. CDR1 and CDR2 (germline): KGHDR, SFDVKD. The CDR3 has 13 residues. The DNA for the CDR3 is TGTGCCACCAGGGGAACAGCTAACTATGGCTGCACCTTC. This gives the protein CATRGTANYGCTF.